A single sample gave rise to the 5 T cell receptor beta chains below, sequenced in a study of shared clonotypes between healthy human individuals (dated by TCRdb to 2019 to 2021). Library prep was done by the immunoSEQ multiplex PCR assay. TCRdb provides this immuneACCESS table in a form limited to in-frame rearrangements. Some clones are lacking; in checked studies, under half of them reflect an unresolved V gene, and why the rest are absent is not known. The sample table records approximately 1,500,000 clones; approximately 98% of these occur just once. Of the sample, roughly 0.45% falls within the top ten clones. Sample: naive CD4+ T cells sorted from blood. The sample's cell subset or site label, decoded: CD45RA+ positively selected. All receptors come from a man aged 25-45 years in good health.

This clone was seen only once. The chain joins TRBV7-9 to TRBJ2-7; D is unclear. The CDR3 is 12 amino acids. V dropped 5 bases and J dropped 7 bases, with 12 bases sitting between them. Germline V gene data show CDR1 as SEHNR and CDR2 as FQNEAQ (reference sequence). The CDR3 DNA follows: TGTGCCAGCAGCATTTACATAGGAGAGCAGTACTTC. This codes for CASSIYIGEQYF.

The V and J genes are TRBV7-9 and TRBJ2-7; tentatively, D is TRBD2 (6 bases). This CDR3 is 17 amino acids long. Germline assignment: CDR1 SEHNR and CDR2 FQNEAQ (reference sequence). V shed 2 bases and J shed 5 bases, with 22 bases lying between them. The CDR3 bases are TGTGCCAGCAGCTTATACGCCGGGAGCAGCAGGCATCACGAGCAGTACTTC. Translated, it gives CASSLYAGSSRHHEQYF.

The rearrangement uses TRBV2 and TRBJ1-2; TRBD1 is a possible D gene (6 bases). CDR1 and CDR2 (germline): SNHLY, FYNNEI. The length of the CDR3 is 12 residues. V lost 5 bases and J lost 7, with 11 bases in between. The CDR3 sequence is CASSSRTAGYTF. DNA of the CDR3: TGTGCCAGCAGTTCCAGGACAGCTGGCTACACCTTC. The full variable domain, in which reference TRBV2 and TRBJ1-2 provide the parts outside the CDR3, is EPEVTQTPSHQVTQMGQEVILRCVPISNHLYFYWYRQILGQKVEFLVSFYNNEISEKSEIFDDQFSVERPDGSNFTLKIRSTKLEDSAMYFCASSSRTAGYTFGSGTRLTVV.

This clone has a single count. The chain couples TRBV10-3 to TRBJ1-2, with 8 bases fitting TRBD1. Losses at the gene ends were 3 bases for V and 8 bases for J; bases not matched to a gene: 5. CDR3 size: 13 residues. Germline values: CDR1 ENHRY, CDR2 SYGVKD. The CDR3, as DNA: TGTGCCATCAGTGACGACAGGGGTCGCGGCTACACCTTC. Residues: CAISDDRGRGYTF.

The rearrangement joins TRBV7-8 to TRBJ1-2; D is unclear. Germline V gives CDR1 SGHVS, CDR2 FQNEAQ. The ends were cut back, 5 bases at V and 2 bases at J, with 12 bases in the middle. This CDR3 region has 14 residues. The CDR3 sequence is CASSQAETNYGYTF. The CDR3, as DNA: TGTGCCAGCAGCCAAGCCGAGACCAACTATGGCTACACCTTC. The entire variable domain, with the rest obtained from reference TRBV7-8 and TRBJ1-2, is as follows: GAGVSQSPRYKVAKRGQDVALRCDPISGHVSLFWYQQALGQGPEFLTYFQNEAQLDKSGLPSDRFFAERPEGSVSTLKIQRTQQEDSAVYLCASSQAETNYGYTFGSGTRLTVV.